These 24 T cell receptor beta chains were sequenced from one sample in a study of immune cell composition in non-small cell lung cancer. Repertoires were generated with immunoSEQ multiplex PCR, while TCRdb's copy carries only in-frame clones and drops some. The sample holds roughly 3,000 clones, more than 75% seen once. The sequenced material came from lung tumor tissue. All receptors derive from a human donor with non-small cell lung cancer.

This clone was observed a handful of times. This chain connects TRBV5-1 to TRBJ2-5; 8 positions agree with TRBD1. V shed 2 bases and J 2 bases; nucleotides not matched to a gene: 5. The germline V gene has CDR1 SGHRS and CDR2 YFSETQ. The CDR3 consists of 15 residues. The DNA of the CDR3 is TGCGCCAGCAGCTTACAGGGGGGATATCAAGAGACCCAGTACTTC. This encodes CASSLQGGYQETQYF. The full variable domain, its missing parts supplied by reference TRBV5-1 and TRBJ2-5, is KAGVTQTPRYLIKTRGQQVTLSCSPISGHRSVSWYQQTPGQGLQFLFEYFSETQRNKGNFPGRFSGRQFSNSRSEMNVSTLELGDSALYLCASSLQGGYQETQYFGPGTRLLVL.

The V gene is TRBV5-1, the J gene TRBJ1-3, with 8 bases matching TRBD1. The CDR3 extends over 16 amino acids. The ends lost 4 bases at V and 0 bases at J; junction bases unmatched: 6. Germline V CDR1 and CDR2: SGHRS, YFSETQ. The CDR3 region has the DNA TGCGCCAGCAGCCCCTGGGACAGGATCTCTGGAAACACCATATATTTT. Protein sequence: CASSPWDRISGNTIYF.

The V gene is TRBV18, the J gene TRBJ2-5; 10 bases map to TRBD1. V was clipped by 3 bases and J by 4 bases; unmatched bases: 8. The CDR3 is made up of 16 amino acids. Germline loops: CDR1 KGHSH, CDR2 LQKENI. Written as DNA, the CDR3 is TGTGCCAGCTCACCCCGCCCGGACAGGGGGAGAGAGACCCAGTACTTC. Amino acid sequence: CASSPRPDRGRETQYF.

In this sample, this clone turned up a few times. The rearrangement joins TRBV5-1 to TRBJ1-3; 7 bases align to TRBD1. The CDR3 totals 14 residues. The ends lost 4 bases at V and 8 bases at J; junction bases unmatched: 9. Looked up from germline, CDR1 is SGHRS and CDR2 is YFSETQ. The CDR3 bases are TGCGCCAGCAGCATACAGGGGTCCGGGGACACCATATATTTT. This encodes CASSIQGSGDTIYF.

The chain links TRBV19 to TRBJ1-2, with 8 positions matching TRBD1. The trim removed 5 bases at V and 1 base at J, leaving 6 bases unmatched. Germline CDR1 reads LNHDA; CDR2 reads SQIVND (reference sequence). The CDR3 is 15 amino acids. This CDR3 reads CASSLGQGLNYGYTF. DNA of the CDR3: TGTGCCAGTAGTTTAGGACAGGGCCTTAACTATGGCTACACCTTC.

The genes are TRBV19 and TRBJ2-5; weak D call: TRBD1 (6 bases). The CDR3 is 15 residues long. Germline V gene sequence: CDR1 LNHDA, CDR2 SQIVND (reference sequence). V lost 3 bases to trimming and J lost 5 bases, with 16 bases between them. CDR3 DNA sequence: TGTGCCAGTAGTATCCCGGGACATCAAGGGGAGACCCAGTACTTC. This encodes CASSIPGHQGETQYF.

The V gene is TRBV7-2, the J gene TRBJ2-4, with D perhaps TRBD2 (5 bases). The V end was cut by 1 base, the J end by 0 bases, with 7 bases between. There are 15 residues in the CDR3. CDR1 SGHTA and CDR2 FQGNSA come from the germline V gene. This chain's CDR3 is CASSLGGQAKNIQYF. CDR3 coding DNA: TGTGCCAGCAGCTTAGGAGGGCAAGCCAAAAACATTCAGTACTTC.

V usage is TRBV13 and J usage is TRBJ2-1; tentatively, D is TRBD1 (7 bases). CDR3 length equals 16 residues. The germline CDR1 and CDR2 sequences are PRHDT and FYEKMQ (reference sequence). Trimming removed 3 bases from V and 8 bases from J, with 20 bases in between. CDR3 bases: TGTGCCAGCAGCTTCGTCCAGGGGGGAAATAGCGATGAGCAGTTCTTC. It is translated as CASSFVQGGNSDEQFF.

J is TRBJ2-7 and V is TRBV5-1; 9 bases align to TRBD1. V gave up 3 bases and J gave up 5 bases; unmatched junction bases: 6. From germline, CDR1 is SGHRS and CDR2 YFSETQ. The CDR3 length is 14 residues. CDR3 residues: CASSWGQGPNEQYV. The CDR3 nucleotides are TGCGCCAGCAGCTGGGGACAGGGACCCAACGAGCAGTACGTC.

This sequence joins TRBV7-2 and TRBJ2-5, with D possibly being TRBD2 (7 bases). The CDR3 is 16 amino acids. V lost 2 bases and J lost 3, with 16 bases in between. Germline V CDR1 and CDR2: SGHTA, FQGNSA. The CDR3 nucleotides are TGTGCCAGCAGCTTAAGCCCTGGGGGGGCAGAAGAGACCCAGTACTTC. Protein: CASSLSPGGAEETQYF. Full variable domain (outside the CDR3, taken from reference TRBV7-2 and TRBJ2-5): GAGVSQSPSNKVTEKGKDVELRCDPISGHTALYWYRQSLGQGLEFLIYFQGNSAPDKSGLPSDRFSAERTGGSVSTLTIQRTQQEDSAVYLCASSLSPGGAEETQYFGPGTRLLVL.

J is TRBJ1-5 and V is TRBV29-1, with D unresolved. This CDR3 contains 11 residues. V was trimmed by 4 bases and J by 5 bases, leaving 6 bases between them. Looked up from germline, CDR1 is SQVTM and CDR2 is ANQGSEA. For the CDR3, the DNA is TGCAGCGTTGGGCTCGATCAGCCCCAGCATTTT. Translated, it gives CSVGLDQPQHF.

The J gene is TRBJ2-3, the V gene TRBV6-5, with TRBD2 as a possible D gene (5 bases). Germline CDR1 MNHEY, CDR2 SVGAGI. Trimming took 0 bases from V and 0 from J, leaving 7 bases between them. The CDR3 spans 15 residues. CDR3 protein: CASSYSSGSTDTQYF. CDR3 sequence (DNA): TGTGCCAGCAGTTACTCGTCGGGGAGCACAGATACGCAGTATTTT.

The chain recombines TRBV2 with TRBJ2-3; maybe TRBD2 (6 bases). Germline CDR1 and CDR2: SNHLY and FYNNEI. The CDR3 extends over 14 amino acids. Trimming removed 5 bases at V and 2 bases at J, with 11 bases between. The CDR3 spells CASSTGLHTDTQYF. The CDR3 DNA sequence: TGTGCCAGCAGTACGGGACTCCACACAGATACGCAGTATTTT.

This sequence joins TRBV19 and TRBJ2-7, with TRBD2 identical over 10 bases. The CDR3 extends over 14 amino acids. Trimming cost V 6 bases and J 6 bases; bases outside gene matches: 8. The germline CDR1 and CDR2 sequences are LNHDA and SQIVND (reference sequence). The CDR3 nucleotides read TGTGCCAGTAGCTTTAGCGGGGGGCCCTCCGAGCAGTACTTC. Residues: CASSFSGGPSEQYF.

This clone is categorized as large. The J gene is TRBJ1-1, the V gene TRBV5-4; 9 bases fit TRBD1. CDR3 length: 13 amino acids. Germline V gene sequence: CDR1 SGHNT, CDR2 YYREEE (reference sequence). V shed 10 bases, J shed 1 base, and the junction held 5 bases outside the gene matches. The CDR3 DNA is TGTGCCGGCGGGACAGGGAGGAACACTGAAGCTTTCTTT. Its translation: CAGGTGRNTEAFF.

This clone was counted a single time. The chain has TRBV5-1 and TRBJ2-2; D may be TRBD1 (6 bases). This CDR3 has 15 residues. Germline values: CDR1 SGHRS, CDR2 YFSETQ. Trimming removed 4 bases from V and 6 bases from J, with 16 bases in between. The CDR3 nucleotides are TGCGCCAGCAGCCCGCAACAGGGATCTGCCGGGGAGCTGTTTTTT. As protein: CASSPQQGSAGELFF.

The chain joins TRBV4-3 to TRBJ1-4; 7 bases are a match to TRBD1. J was trimmed by 6 bases and V by 4 bases; bases with no gene match: 14. Germline V CDR1 and CDR2: LGHNA, YSLEER. The CDR3 totals 17 residues. CDR3 loop: CASSPAGTEYKDEKLFF. The DNA for the CDR3 is TGCGCCAGCAGCCCCGCTGGGACAGAATATAAGGATGAAAAACTGTTTTTT.

The chain joins TRBV28 to TRBJ1-2; TRBD1 matches 8 bases. Germline trimming cut 6 bases from V and 2 bases from J; bases unmatched to any gene: 5. CDR3 size: 14 residues. Looked up from germline, CDR1 is MDHEN and CDR2 is SYDVKM. CDR3: CASSWTGSNYGYTF. The CDR3 nucleotides read TGTGCCAGCAGCTGGACAGGGTCGAACTATGGCTACACCTTC.

The J gene is TRBJ1-5, the V gene TRBV25-1; unclear D gene. Trimming pared 3 bases from V and 0 bases from J, leaving 12 bases between. Germline CDR1 reads MGHDK; CDR2 reads SYGVNS. This CDR3 spans 16 amino acids. The CDR3 sequence is CASSDGRVNSNQPQHF. The DNA of the CDR3 is TGTGCCAGCAGTGATGGGCGGGTTAATAGCAATCAGCCCCAGCATTTT. Looking up the rest from reference TRBV25-1 and TRBJ1-5 gives the full variable domain: EADIYQTPRYLVIGTGKKITLECSQTMGHDKMYWYQQDPGMELHLIHYSYGVNSTEKGDLSSESTVSRIRTEHFPLTLESARPSHTSQYLCASSDGRVNSNQPQHFGDGTRLSIL.

This chain links TRBV2 with TRBJ2-3, with 9 bases lining up with TRBD2. CDR3 size: 15 residues. V shed 2 bases, J shed 5 bases, and the junction held 5 bases outside the gene matches. From germline, CDR1 is SNHLY and CDR2 FYNNEI. In DNA, the CDR3 is TGTGCCAGCAGTGAAAATCTAGCGGGGCAAGATACGCAGTATTTT. Its translation: CASSENLAGQDTQYF.

Only one count was recorded for this clone. The chain combines TRBV4-2 with TRBJ1-5, with 10 bases that match TRBD1. The CDR3 sequence is 16 residues long. CDR1 is LGHNA and CDR2 is YNFKEQ in the germline V gene. J was trimmed by 6 bases and V by 1 base; bases with no gene match: 6. CDR3 in DNA: TGTGCCAGCAGCCAAGTGACAGGGGGCGCGGGTCAGCCCCAGCATTTT. The encoded protein is CASSQVTGGAGQPQHF.

V gene TRBV1 combines with J gene TRBJ2-7; the DNA was not used to check the table's D call, TRBD1. TRBV1 counts as a pseudogene. This CDR3 is built from 17 residues. DNA for the CDR3: TGCACCAGCAGCCATTGCACTTTTGAGGACAGCTCCTACGAGCAGTACTTC. Translation: CTSSHCTFEDSSYEQYF.

The genes are TRBV7-6 and TRBJ1-2; tentatively, D is TRBD1 (5 bases). Between the trimmed V and J ends, which lost 5 bases and 7 bases, there was a span of 14 bases. This CDR3 is 13 amino acids long. Germline values: CDR1 SGHVS, CDR2 FNYEAQ. The CDR3 DNA sequence: TGTGCCAGCAGCCACGGAGGGGCCGCTGGCTACACCTTC. This encodes CASSHGGAAGYTF.

The gene calls are TRBV9 and TRBJ2-6, with a weak D call TRBD2 (6 bases). The CDR3 loop spans 15 amino acids. CDR1 and CDR2 (germline): SGDLS, YYNGEE. The ends were cut back, 4 bases at V and 3 bases at J, with 11 bases in the middle. This chain's CDR3 is CASSPGTLGANVLTF. The CDR3 DNA reads TGTGCCAGCAGCCCCGGGACTCTTGGGGCCAACGTCCTGACTTTC.